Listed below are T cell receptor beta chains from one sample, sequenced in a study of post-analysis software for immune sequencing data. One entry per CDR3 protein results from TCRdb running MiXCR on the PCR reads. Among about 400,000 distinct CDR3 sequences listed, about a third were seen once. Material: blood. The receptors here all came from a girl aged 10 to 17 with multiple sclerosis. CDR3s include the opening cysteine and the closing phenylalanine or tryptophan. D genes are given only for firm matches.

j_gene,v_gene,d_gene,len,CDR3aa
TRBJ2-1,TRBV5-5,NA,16,CASSPRTLSSYNEQFF
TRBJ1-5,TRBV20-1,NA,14,CSANKGAANQPQHF
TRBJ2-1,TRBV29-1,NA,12,CSVVPGHNEQFF
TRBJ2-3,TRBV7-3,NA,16,CASSQQPRVVGDTQYF
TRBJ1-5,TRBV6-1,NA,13,CASILQGKRPQHF
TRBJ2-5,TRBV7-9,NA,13,CASSPPNPETQYF
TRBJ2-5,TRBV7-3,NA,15,CASSSGDSQQETQYF
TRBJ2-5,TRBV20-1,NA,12,CSARPPRETQYF
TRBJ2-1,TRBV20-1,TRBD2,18,CSARDVASGGYPYNEQFF
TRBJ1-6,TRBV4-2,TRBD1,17,CASSSGQGGNYNSPLHF
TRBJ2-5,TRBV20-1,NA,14,CSARDFGGQETQYF
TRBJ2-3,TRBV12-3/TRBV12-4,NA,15,CASRPSAGLKDTQYF
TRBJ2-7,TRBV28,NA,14,CASSLYTVSYEQYF
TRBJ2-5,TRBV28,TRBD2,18,CASSLFIGLEDWKGTQYF
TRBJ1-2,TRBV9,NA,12,CASSVGVGGYTF
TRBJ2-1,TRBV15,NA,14,CATSRGGDNNEQFF
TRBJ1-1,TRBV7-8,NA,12,CASSLVGWRAFF
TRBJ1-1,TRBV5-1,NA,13,CASSYDSDTEAFF
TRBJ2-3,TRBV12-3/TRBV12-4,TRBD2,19,CASSSPDFWTSGGTDTQYF
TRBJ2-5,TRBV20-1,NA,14,CSARVRYREETQYF
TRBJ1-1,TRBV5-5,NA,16,CASSLSLGRLNTEAFF
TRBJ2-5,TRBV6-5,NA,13,CASSPRGEGTQYF
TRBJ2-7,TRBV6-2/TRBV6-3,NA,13,CASSYGSYYEQYF
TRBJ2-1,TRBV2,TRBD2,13,CASWGGVYNEQFF
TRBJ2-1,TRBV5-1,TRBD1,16,CASSSTGGLAISEQFF
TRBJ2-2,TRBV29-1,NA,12,CSVRRDGGELFF
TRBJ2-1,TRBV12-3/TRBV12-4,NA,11,CASSPSGRQFF
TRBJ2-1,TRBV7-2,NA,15,CASSLVTGPGNEQFF
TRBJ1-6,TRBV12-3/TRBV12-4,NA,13,CASRIRGVSPLHF
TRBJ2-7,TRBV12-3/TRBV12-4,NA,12,CASSPDYNEQYF
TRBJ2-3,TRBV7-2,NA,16,CASSLVHSTLGDTQYF
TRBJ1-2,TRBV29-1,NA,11,CSVVGSYGYTF
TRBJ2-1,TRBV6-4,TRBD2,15,CASSDSLAGGHEQFF
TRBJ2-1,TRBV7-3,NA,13,CASSATSNNEQFF
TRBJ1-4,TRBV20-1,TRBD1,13,CSAGGQGSEKLFF
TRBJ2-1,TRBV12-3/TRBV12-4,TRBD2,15,CASNHGGGAYNEQFF
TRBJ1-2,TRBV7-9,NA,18,CASSLSNKGGGEDYGYTF